This T cell receptor beta chain is from a study of control samples from healthy donors and cancer patients. This CDR3 is built from 16 residues. The germline CDR1 and CDR2 sequences are SNHLY and FYNNEI. The repertoire was sequenced with immunoSEQ multiplex PCR; TCRdb's copy has only in-frame clones and lacks some. This sample has approximately 94,000 clones; 87% occur once, and the top ten carry approximately 20%. V and J are TRBV2 and TRBJ2-2; the match to TRBD2 covers 9 bases. Source material: blood. This TCR derives from a woman in her 50s in good health. CDR3 DNA sequence: TGTGTCCCCGTAGGAGCGGGGGGAGCGAACACCGGGGAGCTGTTTTTT. Translation: CVPVGAGGANTGELFF.